The 6 T cell receptor beta chains reported below all come from one sample, sequenced in a study of shared clonotypes between healthy human individuals. Data came from immunoSEQ multiplex PCR; TCRdb stores just in-frame clones and leaves some out. The sample yields approximately 400,000 clones, just over 95% seen once. Sequencing was carried out using memory CD8+ T cells sorted from blood. The subset here: CD45RO+ cells pooled with CCR7-negative TemRA cells. These receptors all come from a young man in good health.

As DNA, the CDR3 is TGTGCCATCAGACAGGGGGAGTATCTCTACGAGCAGTACTTC. It specifies CAIRQGEYLYEQYF. The chain uses TRBV10-3 and TRBJ2-7; 8 bases are a match to TRBD1. Germline CDR1 reads ENHRY; CDR2 reads SYGVKD. J lost 3 bases, V lost 6 bases, and 7 bases had no gene match. This CDR3 comprises 14 residues.

The V and J genes are TRBV11-2 and TRBJ1-1; 9 bases fit TRBD1. Looked up from germline, CDR1 is SGHAT and CDR2 is FQNNGV. Unmatched junction bases numbered 5, after V lost 5 bases and J lost 4 bases. This CDR3 spans 14 amino acids. CDR3 nucleotide sequence: TGTGCCAGCAGCACCGGGACAGGGATCACTGAAGCTTTCTTT. Translated, it gives CASSTGTGITEAFF. Based on the CDR3 plus reference TRBV11-2 and TRBJ1-1, the full variable domain is EAGVAQSPRYKIIEKRQSVAFWCNPISGHATLYWYQQILGQGPKLLIQFQNNGVVDDSQLPKDRFSAERLKGVDSTLKIQPAKLEDSAVYLCASSTGTGITEAFFGQGTRLTVV.

Points on this clone: Other nucleotide sequences in the sample specify the same CDR3. This chain connects TRBV7-2 to TRBJ2-3; D not certain. The CDR3 spans 14 residues. V dropped 1 base and J dropped 0 bases, with 5 bases sitting between them. CDR1 is SGHTA, CDR2 FQGNSA, per germline. As DNA, the CDR3 is TGTGCCAGCAGCTTAGGGGCTAGCACAGATACGCAGTATTTT. Its protein is CASSLGASTDTQYF.

The V call is TRBV7-9, the J call TRBJ1-3, with D unclear. There are 15 residues in the CDR3. V was clipped by 2 bases and J by 8 bases, with 16 bases between them. Per the germline V gene, CDR1 is SEHNR and CDR2 is FQNEAQ (reference sequence). The CDR3 DNA reads TGTGCCAGCAGCTTAAGTGGGCAGGTAAGGCACACCATATATTTT. Amino acid sequence: CASSLSGQVRHTIYF. The full variable domain, rest sourced from reference TRBV7-9 and TRBJ1-3, is DTGVSQNPRHKITKRGQNVTFRCDPISEHNRLYWYRQTLGQGPEFLTYFQNEAQLEKSRLLSDRFSAERPKGSFSTLEIQRTEQGDSAMYLCASSLSGQVRHTIYFGEGSWLTVV.

The chain employs TRBV4-2 and TRBJ2-3, with D unclear. Germline-derived CDR1 and CDR2 are LGHNA and YNFKEQ. With 1 base removed from V and 5 bases from J, the gap between germline ends came to 4 bases. This CDR3 is built from 12 residues. This chain's CDR3 is CASSQGGDTQYF. Written as DNA, the CDR3 is TGTGCCAGCAGCCAAGGTGGAGATACGCAGTATTTT.

This sequence joins TRBV5-4 and TRBJ2-3; 11 bases are shared with TRBD1. Trimming removed 3 bases from V and 4 bases from J; junction bases left unmatched: 7. This CDR3 comprises 16 residues. CDR1 is SGHNT and CDR2 is YYREEE in the germline V gene (reference sequence). The DNA for the CDR3 is TGTGCCAGCAGCTGGAGGAGGGGACAGGGGGCAGATACGCAGTATTTT. It is translated as CASSWRRGQGADTQYF. Using reference TRBV5-4 and TRBJ2-3 for the parts outside the CDR3, the full variable domain is ETGVTQSPTHLIKTRGQQVTLRCSSQSGHNTVSWYQQALGQGPQFIFQYYREEENGRGNFPPRFSGLQFPNYSSELNVNALELDDSALYLCASSWRRGQGADTQYFGPGTRLTVL.